This T cell receptor beta chain comes out of a study of shared clonotypes between healthy human individuals (dated by TCRdb to the early 2020s). In terms of the full investigation: A few men and two women, aged 18 to 49 years, made up the cohort. To estimate repertoire size and how much clonotypes are shared between individuals, the study performed deep sequencing of blood TCR repertoires from five healthy adults. To increase sequencing depth and limit assay-specific biases, TCR repertoire library preparation and sequencing were carried out by different laboratories using diverse techniques. For each donor, three plates each were used for CD4 naive and CD4 memory, two plates were used for CD8 naive, and one plate was used for CD8 memory. Between about 0.8 and 9 billion PBMCs per donor were obtained by leukapheresis. Summary of the overall study and its limitations: Sampling was limited to blood, and TCR repertoires in tissue likely differ from TCR repertoires in blood. Compared with non-shared clonotypes, the clonotypes found in all four sorted-subset donors had higher generation probabilities. Even with the large sequencing depth, rarefaction of the sorted-subset datasets indicated that sequencing was incomplete. Sharing across several donors was observed for 4.5% to 6.5% of naive CD4, 3.5% of naive CD8, roughly 2.3% of memory CD4, and 0.4% of memory CD8 clonotypes. Because the study included a small number of donors, the genetic and exposure-history diversity represented was limited. Pairwise subsampling led to the expectation that sequencing depth would affect the degree of clonotype sharing among donors. Estimated clonotype richness was generally larger for naive than for memory subsets.

TCR CDR3 regions were amplified from genomic DNA by multiplex PCR using the deep immunoSEQ assay. For each cell subset, the extracted genomic DNA was distributed evenly across all wells of several immunoSEQ 96-well plates, and each plate served as one replicate. For sorted subsets, approximately 190 ng genomic DNA, equal to tens of thousands of T cell genomes, was loaded into each replicate PCR. Purified libraries were measured with a Qubit 3.0 fluorometer, size-checked on a Bioanalyzer 2100, and measured again with the KAPA Library Quantification kit. A separate single-read 150-cycle Illumina NextSeq 550 flow cell was used to sequence each immunoSEQ 96-well plate. The study's own analysis went as follows. The immunoSEQ output contained only junctional sequences without quality scores, so filtering could not match that applied to full-length reads. Sequences were annotated with PyIR, a Python wrapper for IgBLAST v1.9, and V/J genes and CDR3 were assigned using IMGT germline references. Reads were removed for weak V/J assignments (E-value above 1e-6), missing CDR3, stop codons, out-of-frame junctions, or ambiguous translated residues. V3J clonotypes were defined as sequences sharing the same inferred V gene, J gene, and CDR3 amino acid sequence. Percentage overlap between repertoires was calculated by dividing the number of shared unique clonotypes by the size of the smaller repertoire. Richness of each repertoire was evaluated using RTK rarefaction, the Chao1 estimator, and Recon v2.1 estimates of unobserved clonotypes. Generation probabilities were computed with OLGA for all TCRbeta clonotypes obtained by the gDNA method from a handful of donors. In TCRdb, the immuneACCESS table is reduced to in-frame sequences with V and J assigned. These tables do not hold every clone; where another copy was compared, an unresolved V gene accounts for under half, and the others remain unexplained. V and J calls and clone size follow that table, whereas D and trimming were derived from the DNA. The sample records about 1 million clones, roughly 80% of which are singletons. The ten most abundant clones make up about 1.5% of the sample.

Donors were healthy HIV-negative adults with no recently reported acute infections or vaccinations. Every donor was a Caucasian adult living in Nashville, Tennessee, USA. CD4+ T cells were enriched by magnetic negative selection, after which naive cells were positively selected on CD45RA and the negative fraction was taken as the memory subset. After blood collection by leukapheresis, PBMCs were isolated using Ficoll-Histopaque density gradient centrifugation and then cryopreserved in the vapor phase of liquid nitrogen. Analytical flow cytometry was used to check the purity and quantity of every magnetically sorted T cell population. Genomic DNA was isolated from each sorted fraction and quantified by UV absorbance on a Nanodrop 2000c. Germline trimming: 0 bases from V, 4 bases from J; junction bases outside gene matches: 4. The CDR3 holds 16 amino acids from the cysteine to the phenylalanine. Just the 48-base CDR3 DNA is kept, in frame starting at base 1. The germline V gene encodes CDR1 SGDLS and CDR2 YYNGEE.

Regarding this clone: Its antigen is currently not known. No base quality values were provided; no much bigger clone lies one nucleotide off.

The receptor was isolated from a man aged 18 to 29 in good health. The rearranged chain carries TRBV9 and TRBJ2-5, with TRBD2 identical over 12 junction bases. Sample: memory CD4+ T cells sorted from blood. The cell subset or site label here, explained by the study, means: CD45RA-negative fraction. The CDR3 is CASSVVLAGGAETQYF. In nucleotide form, the sequence is TGTGCCAGCAGCGTAGTACTAGCGGGAGGAGCAGAGACCCAGTACTTC.